The clone carrying this TCR beta chain came up a few times. Its antigen is undetermined. This entry comes from a study of response to subunit inactivated influenza vaccine. TCRdb redid the calling of the RT-PCR reads with MiXCR, one entry per CDR3 protein. The sample carries around 500,000 distinct CDR3 sequences, about 10% recorded once. The CDR3 has 13 residues. The germline gives CDR1 DFQATT, CDR2 SNEGSKA (reference sequence). V shed 4 bases and J 3 bases; nucleotides not matched to a gene: 0. General study points: T cells newly recruited by each seasonal influenza vaccination are few, the authors suggested.

V usage is TRBV20-1 and J usage is TRBJ2-2, with 9 bases lining up with TRBD2. The TCR comes from a man in his forties or fifties who received an inactivated influenza vaccine. The sample here was PBMCs from blood, taken roughly 45 days after vaccination. The CDR3 loop is CSAIAGDTGELFF. As DNA, the CDR3 is TGCAGTGCTATAGCGGGAGACACCGGGGAGCTGTTTTTT.